The 2 T cell receptor beta chains below all came from one sample that was sequenced in a study of blood T cell repertoires in COVID-19. TCRdb's copy holds only in-frame clones and misses some; the assay was immunoSEQ multiplex PCR. The sample consists of a few hundred thousand clones, roughly 85% of them appearing once. The sequenced material came from peripheral blood. The receptors stem from a human donor in a cohort sampled during active COVID-19.

The V gene is TRBV7-9, the J gene TRBJ2-2, with D perhaps TRBD2 (6 bases). The CDR3 is made up of 15 amino acids. The germline CDR1 and CDR2 sequences are SEHNR and FQNEAQ (reference sequence). Trimming pared 8 bases from V and 2 bases from J, leaving 15 bases between. DNA for the CDR3: TGTGCCAGCCCTGGAGGGAGTACAAACACCGGGGAGCTGTTTTTT. This sequence encodes CASPGGSTNTGELFF.

The rearrangement uses TRBV7-8 and TRBJ1-2, with 11 bases aligning to TRBD1. From germline, CDR1 is SGHVS and CDR2 FQNEAQ. After removal of 4 bases from V and 0 bases from J, the junction contained 10 bases not matched to a gene. The length of the CDR3 is 18 residues. The CDR3 protein is CASSSAWGQGETNYGYTF. CDR3 in DNA: TGTGCCAGCAGCTCCGCCTGGGGACAGGGGGAAACTAACTATGGCTACACCTTC. The full variable domain, with the rest looked up from reference TRBV7-8 and TRBJ1-2, is GAGVSQSPRYKVAKRGQDVALRCDPISGHVSLFWYQQALGQGPEFLTYFQNEAQLDKSGLPSDRFFAERPEGSVSTLKIQRTQQEDSAVYLCASSSAWGQGETNYGYTFGSGTRLTVV.